One and the same sample provided the 6 T cell receptor beta chains below, sequenced in a study of cytomegalovirus exposure and HLA in healthy donors. The PCR employed 60 Vbeta primers together with 13 Jbeta primers. Libraries were prepared by immunoSEQ multiplex PCR; TCRdb keeps only in-frame clonotypes and omits some of them. The data hold about 78,000 clones, with 72% observed a single time. Sequenced input: PBMCs. The receptors stem from a woman aged 35 to 49 in good health and CMV-seropositive.

This clone showed up just a few times. The genes are TRBV30 and TRBJ1-5; weak D call: TRBD1 (5 bases). Deletions cut 1 base from V and 5 bases from J, with 9 bases between. CDR1 GTSNPN and CDR2 SVGIG come from the germline V gene (reference sequence). This CDR3 is 13 amino acids long. CDR3: CAWSELGDQPQHF. The CDR3 DNA reads TGTGCCTGGAGTGAATTAGGGGATCAGCCCCAGCATTTT.

This sequence joins TRBV21-1 and TRBJ1-5. TRBV21-1 is an annotated pseudogene. This CDR3 has 16 amino acids. In DNA, the CDR3 is TGTGCCAGCAGCAAAGCGCTTTGGCGAGGGCGGCAGCCCCAGCATTTT. Its translation is CASSKALWRGRQPQHF.

V usage is TRBV2 and J usage is TRBJ2-1; the match to TRBD2 covers 7 bases. Germline CDR1 is SNHLY and CDR2 is FYNNEI. The CDR3 totals 11 residues. V dropped 7 bases and J dropped 9; count of bases not matched to a gene: 3. The CDR3 here is CASTWEGEQFF. The CDR3 nucleotides read TGTGCCAGCACCTGGGAGGGTGAGCAGTTCTTC.

A word on this clone: One end of the junction is discordant with germline, which a read error may explain. This chain connects TRBV29-1 to TRBJ2-5; TRBD1 agrees at 8 bases. CDR1 and CDR2 (germline): SQVTM, ANQGSEA. The CDR3 length is 14 residues. The CDR3 DNA reads as TGCAGCGTCGATCCGACAGGGGCTGAAGAGATCCAGTACTTC. This translates into CSVDPTGAEEIQYF.

The chain joins TRBV30 to TRBJ2-1; 10 nucleotides match TRBD2. This CDR3 has 15 residues. Germline V gives CDR1 GTSNPN, CDR2 SVGIG (reference sequence). The V segment lost 4 bases and the J segment 6 bases; nucleotides outside the gene matches: 9. The CDR3 coding sequence is TGTGCCTGGACCCCCACGGGACTAGCGTTCAATGAGCAGTTCTTC. Translated, it gives CAWTPTGLAFNEQFF.

The V gene is TRBV7-9, the J gene TRBJ2-3, with 12 bases matching TRBD2. Germline assignment: CDR1 SEHNR and CDR2 FQNEAQ (reference sequence). There are 19 residues in the CDR3. V dropped 2 bases and J dropped 3; count of bases not matched to a gene: 12. CDR3 region: CASSLPVPGLAGSTDTQYF. CDR3 in DNA: TGTGCCAGCAGCTTACCGGTACCCGGACTAGCGGGATCTACAGATACGCAGTATTTT.